Listed below are T cell receptor delta chains from one sample, sequenced in a study of gamma-delta chains in newborns, infants, children. TCRdb re-called clones from the reads using CATT. The table includes approximately 4,000 delta-chain clones, 44% detected once. Sequences were derived from blood, sampled at week 6. Receptors originate from a child who was a newborn, infant or young child, either healthy, febrile or measles-vaccinated (not recorded which). Both conserved end residues are part of each CDR3. The D gene is left open where the match is weak. The listing skips clone size in some rows; elsewhere it reads once, few, many or a size class.

D,size,V,J,DNA,CDR3
TRDD3,-,TRDV3,TRDJ1,TGTGCCTTTTTCCCCTTACTGGGGGATACGGGGCGATCTCACACCGATAAACTCATCTTT,CAFFPLLGDTGRSHTDKLIF
TRDD3,few,TRDV2,TRDJ1,TGTGCCTGTGACACACTGGGGATCCCGCACACCGATAAACTCATCTTT,CACDTLGIPHTDKLIF
TRDD3,few,TRDV3,TRDJ1,TGTGCCTTTAAATTCTTCATTTGGGGGATAGACGGCACCGATAAACTCATCTTT,CAFKFFIWGIDGTDKLIF
TRDD3,few,TRDV1,TRDJ1,TGTGCTCTTGGGGAACCGTTCTCGTACTGGGGGTCGGCTGTTTCGACCGATAAACTCATCTTT,CALGEPFSYWGSAVSTDKLIF
-,few,TRDV1,TRDJ1,TGTGCTCTTGGGTGCCCACATTACTACGAATCTGGAGCCAACCTTCATAAACTCATCTTT,CALGCPHYYESGANLHKLIF
-,few,TRDV2,TRDJ1,TGCGCCTGTGACACCGTAGGGGGGACCCACCACGATAAACTCATCTTT,CACDTVGGTHHDKLIF
TRDD3,-,TRDV3,TRDJ1,TGTGCCTTAAAACCCCTGCAAGAATACTGGGGGATACTTCCAGGCACCGATAAACTCATCTTT,CALKPLQEYWGILPGTDKLIF
TRDD3,-,TRDV1,TRDJ1,TGTGCTCTTAGGGAGCCCAAAGTAGGCCTCTCACCCCCCGAATGGAACTGGGGGATAATTGGAAACACCGATAAACTCATCTTT,CALREPKVGLSPPEWNWGIIGNTDKLIF
-,-,TRDV1,TRDJ1,TGTGCTCTTGGGACACCTTACACCGATAAACTCATCTTT,CALGTPYTDKLIF
TRDD3,-,TRDV1,TRDJ1,TGTGCTCTTGGGCCATTTCCTCGACTGGGGGACTCAGGGCTGAGAAAACTCATCTTT,CALGPFPRLGDSGLRKLIF
TRDD3,few,TRDV3,TRDJ1,TGTGCCTTTAACCTGGGGGACCAATACACCGATAAACTCATCTTT,CAFNLGDQYTDKLIF
TRDD3,medium-sized,TRDV2,TRDJ3,TGTGCCTGTGACATACTGGGGGATAGCTCCTGGGACACCCGACAGATGTTTTTC,CACDILGDSSWDTRQMFF
-,large,TRDV2,TRDJ3,TGTGCCTGTGACACCGCCGGGGGACTAGACTGGGACACCCGACAGATGTTTTTC,CACDTAGGLDWDTRQMFF
TRDD3,-,TRDV1,TRDJ1,TGTGCTCTTGGGGAACGGTCTGAGGTACTGGGGGATACTGTGGACACCGATAAACTCATCTTT,CALGERSEVLGDTVDTDKLIF
TRDD3,-,TRAV29/DV5,TRDJ1,TGTGCAGCAAGCAACGCCTTCCGTGGGGATACGAGTAAACTCATCTTT,CAASNAFRGDTSKLIF
TRDD3,-,TRDV2,TRDJ3,TGTGCCTGTGACTCCATGGTGGGGGATACGAACTGGGACACCCGACAGATGTTTTTC,CACDSMVGDTNWDTRQMFF
-,few,TRDV2,TRDJ1,TGTGCCTGTGACACCGTAGGCTCCGTTTACACCGATAAACTCATCTTT,CACDTVGSVYTDKLIF
-,-,TRDV2,TRDJ1,TGTGCCTGTGACGCCGTCCCCGCTTCAAACTACTGTGGGATAAACACCGATAAACTCATCTTT,CACDAVPASNYCGINTDKLIF
-,once,TRDV1,TRDJ1,TGTGCTCTTGGGGAACCGCCTTCGATGGAAACCTGTAAATACACCGATAAACTCATCTTT,CALGEPPSMETCKYTDKLIF
TRDD3,few,TRDV1,TRDJ1,TGTGCTCTTGGGGCCGATAACTGGGGGATACGCTGGGACGATAAACTCATCTTT,CALGADNWGIRWDDKLIF
-,-,TRDV2,TRDJ1,TGTGCCTGTGACACATTACTAACAGGGGAGCTGGGGACGTACACCGATAAACTCATCTTT,CACDTLLTGELGTYTDKLIF
TRDD3,few,TRDV1,TRDJ1,TGTGCTCTTGGGGAACTCACCGCGGCTCTTTCCTACGTGAGGAGTACTGGGGGATACGGGGCCACCGATAAACTCATCTTT,CALGELTAALSYVRSTGGYGATDKLIF
TRDD3,few,TRDV2,TRDJ3,TGTGCCTGTGACTTGACTGGGGGATACCCCTGGGACACCCGACAGATGTTTTTC,CACDLTGGYPWDTRQMFF
TRDD3,large,TRDV2,TRDJ2,TGTGCCTGTGACACTGGGGGATACCTCCCTACTTTGACAGCACAACTCTTCTTT,CACDTGGYLPTLTAQLFF
-,-,TRDV2,TRDJ1,TGTGCCTGTGACACCGTCGGAGGACCCGATAAACTCATCTTT,CACDTVGGPDKLIF
TRDD3,-,TRDV1,TRDJ1,TGTGCTCTTGGGGTCGGTTTCCGCCTTCCATCTCTTACTGGGGGAGGGGCCGATAAACTCATCTTT,CALGVGFRLPSLTGGGADKLIF